This T cell receptor beta chain came from a study of vaccination and CD4 T cells after COVID-19. Sequencing of cultured CD4+ T cell DNA used the Oncomine TCR Beta short-read assay. One entry per CDR3 protein, called by TCRdb with MiXCR from the PCR reads. The sample holds under 20,000 distinct CDR3 sequences; 51% are singletons and the top ten take 9.5% to 13%. The treatment denotes: roughly ten-day PBMC culture with coronavirus spike peptide pools or control peptides (ViraFEST assay). This clonotype was seen only a few times. The antigen remains unidentified. This TCR was recovered from a human donor who had recovered from COVID-19. Sequencing used CD4+ T cells from blood, cultured in vitro, obtained before SARS-CoV-2 vaccination.

The CDR3 DNA reads TGTGCCAGCAGTGTAGAGGCAGGGACCAATTCACCCCTCCACTTT. It yields the protein CASSVEAGTNSPLHF. The rearrangement joins TRBV6-1 to TRBJ1-6; tentative D call: TRBD1 (5 bases). The CDR3 has 15 residues. Trimming shortened V by 4 bases and J by 7 bases, and 14 bases separated the two germline ends. CDR1 and CDR2 (germline): MNHNS, SASEGT.